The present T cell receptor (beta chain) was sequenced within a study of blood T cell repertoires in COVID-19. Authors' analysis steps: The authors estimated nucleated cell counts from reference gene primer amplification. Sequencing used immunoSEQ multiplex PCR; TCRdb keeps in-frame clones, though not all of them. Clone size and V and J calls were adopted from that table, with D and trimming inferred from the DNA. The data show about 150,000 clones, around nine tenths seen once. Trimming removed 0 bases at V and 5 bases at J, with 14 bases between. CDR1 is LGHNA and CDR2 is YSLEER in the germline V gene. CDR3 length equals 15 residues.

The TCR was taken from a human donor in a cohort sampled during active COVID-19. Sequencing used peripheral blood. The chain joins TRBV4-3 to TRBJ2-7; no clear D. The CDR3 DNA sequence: TGCGCCAGCAGCCAAGATGTCTTCCAGGAAAACGAGCAGTACTTC. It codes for CASSQDVFQENEQYF.